The 7 T cell receptor beta chains reported below all come from one sample, sequenced in a study of blood T cells in healthy people across ages. Next came a second PCR, run for 7 to 11 cycles, which used a sample-barcoded 5' primer along with a J-beta primer mix. TCRdb called the 5' RACE reads again in MiXCR, with one record for every CDR3 protein. Among fewer than 1.5 million distinct CDR3 sequences listed, 42% were seen once. What was sequenced was blood. Every receptor here comes from a woman aged 18-35 years in good health.

V and J are TRBV12-3 or TRBV12-4 and TRBJ1-2; 9 bases fit TRBD1. V lost 4 bases to trimming and J lost 2 bases; unmatched junction nucleotides: 5. The CDR3 extends over 15 amino acids. The CDR3 region is CASSSYRGQNYGYTF. DNA for the CDR3: TGTGCCAGCAGTTCCTACAGGGGGCAAAACTATGGCTACACCTTC.

This chain joins TRBV20-1 and TRBJ2-7, with D perhaps matching TRBD1 (5 bases). Between the trimmed V and J ends, which lost 1 base and 4 bases, there was a span of 17 bases. The CDR3 runs to 15 residues. Germline V gene data show CDR1 as DFQATT and CDR2 as SNEGSKA (reference sequence). The DNA for the CDR3 is TGCAGTGCTAGAGTGGCGACAGTGATAGGATACGAGCAGTACTTC. Encoded protein: CSARVATVIGYEQYF.

The V gene is TRBV21-1, the J gene TRBJ1-2; the D segment call TRBD1 is taken from the table without a DNA check. TRBV21-1 is a pseudogene locus. The CDR3 runs 12 residues. CDR3 sequence: CASSKVTGDYTF. CDR3 DNA: TGTGCCAGCAGCAAAGTAACAGGGGACTACACCTTC.

V and J are TRBV6-5 and TRBJ1-3; D unresolved. Trimming cost V 5 bases and J 0 bases, with 8 bases left between them. This CDR3 comprises 14 residues. The germline V gene has CDR1 MNHEY and CDR2 SVGAGI. Here the CDR3 reads CASSKRSSGNTIYF. The CDR3 DNA reads as TGTGCCAGCAGTAAAAGGAGCTCTGGAAACACCATATATTTT.

This chain links TRBV29-1 with TRBJ2-1; D ambiguous. From germline, CDR1 is SQVTM and CDR2 ANQGSEA. The CDR3 length is 14 residues. The V gene lost 4 bases and the J gene lost 6 bases, with 16 bases spanning the gap. DNA for the CDR3: TGCAGCGTTGTGAGCCCTACGACACCCAATGAGCAGTTCTTC. Protein sequence: CSVVSPTTPNEQFF.

V gene TRBV7-3 combines with J gene TRBJ2-3; the D gene is possibly TRBD2 (6 bases). Germline V gene lookup returns CDR1 SGHTA and CDR2 FQGTGA. CDR3 length: 17 residues. Deletions cut 2 bases from V and 2 bases from J, with 17 bases between. CDR3 nucleotide sequence: TGTGCCAGCAGCTTATACGTGTCGGCGGGGTTCACAGATACGCAGTATTTT. This gives the protein CASSLYVSAGFTDTQYF.

The CDR3: CASSRGAGGSTDTQYF. CDR3 in DNA: TGTGCCAGCAGTCGGGGGGCGGGGGGCAGCACAGATACGCAGTATTTT. The rearrangement uses TRBV6-6 and TRBJ2-3; the match to TRBD2 covers 8 bases. V lost 5 bases to trimming and J lost 0 bases; unmatched junction nucleotides: 7. Germline assignment: CDR1 MNHNY and CDR2 SVGAGI (reference sequence). CDR3 size: 16 residues.